Listed here are 27 T cell receptor beta chains from one sample, sequenced in a study of response to subunit inactivated influenza vaccine. Each CDR3 protein is one row after TCRdb ran MiXCR on the RT-PCR reads. The sample shows approximately 520,000 distinct CDR3 sequences, about 17% of them seen only once. Sequenced here: CD4+ T cells sorted from PBMCs, sampled about 23 months after vaccination. The receptors derive from a man between 50 and 75 years old who received an inactivated influenza vaccine.

This clonotype was counted between two and nine times. The V gene is TRBV21-1, the J gene TRBJ2-4. TRBV21-1 is flagged as a pseudogene. The CDR3 length is 16 residues. The CDR3 nucleotides read TGTGCCAGCAGCAAAGTGGACGGACCAGCCAAAAACATTCAGTACTTC. Amino acid sequence: CASSKVDGPAKNIQYF.

CDR3 coding DNA: TGCAGCGTTGACTCAGGGGGTAGCGGGAGTGGGGTAGGGAATGAGCAGTTCTTC. This gives the protein CSVDSGGSGSGVGNEQFF. This sequence joins TRBV29-1 and TRBJ2-1; TRBD2 matches 9 bases. The germline V gene encodes CDR1 SQVTM and CDR2 ANQGSEA. With V trimmed by 3 bases and J by 7 bases, 19 bases remained unmatched. The CDR3 covers 18 residues.

At least ten counts were recorded for this clonotype. The J gene is TRBJ2-5, the V gene TRBV24-1; 10 nucleotides line up with TRBD1. The CDR3 extends over 15 amino acids. V shed 3 bases and J 1 base; nucleotides not matched to a gene: 1. The germline V gene encodes CDR1 KGHDR and CDR2 SFDVKD. The chain's CDR3 is CATSDRTGGQETQYF. CDR3 nucleotide sequence: TGTGCCACCAGTGATCGGACAGGGGGCCAAGAGACCCAGTACTTC.

The V gene is TRBV3-1, the J gene TRBJ1-3, with unresolved D. Germline V CDR1 and CDR2: LGHDT, YNNKEL (reference sequence). V shed 0 bases and J shed 1 base, with 10 bases lying between them. There are 16 residues in the CDR3. CDR3 amino acids: CASSQDPGRSGNTIYF. The CDR3 bases are TGTGCCAGCAGCCAAGATCCGGGTAGATCTGGAAACACCATATATTTT.

Of note for this clonotype: This may be a read error, as it is one base from a much larger clone. This chain uses TRBV6-2 or TRBV6-3 with TRBJ2-3; D is uncertain. CDR3 length: 12 residues. V lost 6 bases, J lost 0 bases, and 4 bases lay in between. Germline loops: CDR1 MNHEY, CDR2 SVGEGT. In nucleotides, the CDR3 is TGTGCCAGCAGAGAAAGCACAGATACGCAGTATTTT. Its protein is CASRESTDTQYF.

The V and J genes are TRBV27 and TRBJ2-1, with 11 bases aligning to TRBD2. CDR1 is MNHEY and CDR2 is SMNVEV in the germline V gene (reference sequence). V shed 9 bases and J 7 bases; nucleotides not matched to a gene: 5. CDR3 size: 13 residues. In DNA form, the CDR3 reads TGTGCCAGTTCGGGACTAGCGGAAAATGAGCAGTTCTTC. Translation gives CASSGLAENEQFF.

The chain uses TRBV6-1 and TRBJ2-7, with 7 bases fitting TRBD1. CDR3 length: 14 residues. Germline V gives CDR1 MNHNS, CDR2 SASEGT. Losses at the gene ends were 5 bases for V and 2 bases for J; bases not matched to a gene: 6. CDR3 sequence: CASSPDRAPYEQYF. The CDR3 DNA sequence: TGTGCCAGCAGTCCAGACAGGGCCCCCTACGAGCAGTACTTC.

The table lists this clonotype with a few counts. This sequence joins TRBV5-1 and TRBJ2-3; D remains unclear. The V end lost 5 bases, the J end lost 6 bases, and 13 bases lay between the germline ends. The germline V gene encodes CDR1 SGHRS and CDR2 YFSETQ. This CDR3 has 13 residues. The CDR3 bases are TGCGCCAGCAGTAAGGAAACCCCGGATACGCAGTATTTT. It specifies CASSKETPDTQYF. Full variable domain (rest looked up from reference TRBV5-1 and TRBJ2-3): KAGVTQTPRYLIKTRGQQVTLSCSPISGHRSVSWYQQTPGQGLQFLFEYFSETQRNKGNFPGRFSGRQFSNSRSEMNVSTLELGDSALYLCASSKETPDTQYFGPGTRLTVL.

The chain employs TRBV12-3 or TRBV12-4 and TRBJ2-1, with 9 bases matching TRBD2. V was clipped by 3 bases and J by 9 bases; unmatched bases: 6. CDR3 length: 14 residues. The CDR3 reads CASSLGSGSVEQFF. DNA of the CDR3: TGTGCCAGCAGTTTGGGTAGCGGGAGTGTTGAGCAGTTCTTC.

This clonotype was seen repeatedly, ten times or more. The chain carries TRBV12-3 or TRBV12-4 and TRBJ1-5, with D possibly TRBD1 on 6 matching bases. The V end was cut by 4 bases, the J end by 0 bases, with 7 bases between. The CDR3 covers 14 residues. The CDR3 reads CASSSTGSNQPQHF. The DNA for the CDR3 is TGTGCCAGCAGTTCGACAGGTAGCAATCAGCCCCAGCATTTT.

This clonotype has just a few counts. The chain uses TRBV12-3 or TRBV12-4 and TRBJ2-2; 7 bases fit TRBD1. This CDR3 comprises 14 residues. Unmatched junction bases numbered 5, after V lost 5 bases and J lost 5 bases. The DNA for the CDR3 is TGTGCCAGCAGTCCTCTACAGGGGACCGGGGAGCTGTTTTTT. Residues: CASSPLQGTGELFF.

This clonotype was seen a handful of times. The chain carries TRBV9 and TRBJ2-1; TRBD1 agrees at 11 bases. The CDR3 sequence is 19 residues long. Germline assignment: CDR1 SGDLS and CDR2 YYNGEE. Trimming took 2 bases from V and 0 from J; bases not matched to a gene: 10. The DNA for the CDR3 is TGTGCCAGCAGCGTCCCGGGACAGGGGGTAATTAGCTCCTACAATGAGCAGTTCTTC. Protein product: CASSVPGQGVISSYNEQFF.

The sample holds a few counts of this clonotype. The V gene is TRBV7-8, the J gene TRBJ2-7, with 8 bases aligning to TRBD2. With 7 bases clipped from V and 3 bases from J, the junction kept 8 bases outside the gene matches. The CDR3 sequence is 14 residues long. The germline CDR1 and CDR2 sequences are SGHVS and FQNEAQ. The CDR3 DNA sequence: TGTGCCAGCACTGCTCGGGAGGGGGACTACGAGCAGTACTTC. It translates to CASTAREGDYEQYF.

This clonotype was seen repeatedly, ten times or more. The chain joins TRBV29-1 to TRBJ2-7, with TRBD2 matching over 10 bases. CDR1 and CDR2 from the germline V gene are SQVTM and ANQGSEA. The CDR3 loop spans 13 amino acids. The V and J ends lost 7 bases and 2 bases, in that order; junction bases with no gene match: 5. DNA for the CDR3: TGCAGCGCGAGAGCGGGAGGGCCCTACGAGCAGTACTTC. Protein product: CSARAGGPYEQYF.

The chain employs TRBV27 and TRBJ2-2; no definite D call. Per the germline V gene, CDR1 is MNHEY and CDR2 is SMNVEV (reference sequence). Between the trimmed V and J ends, which lost 5 bases and 7 bases, there was a span of 14 bases. The CDR3 loop spans 14 amino acids. The CDR3 nucleotides read TGTGCCAGCAGTCCGCTCGCAATCGGCGGGGAGCTGTTTTTT. Translation: CASSPLAIGGELFF.

The chain has TRBV6-1 and TRBJ2-7, with a possible D match to TRBD1 (6 bases). From germline, CDR1 is MNHNS and CDR2 SASEGT. The CDR3 is 14 amino acids. V was cut by 7 bases and J by 2 bases, with 15 bases left in between. CDR3 DNA sequence: TGTGCCAGCACCCGGACAGTCTACACCTACGAGCAGTACTTC. It is translated as CASTRTVYTYEQYF.

V and J are TRBV28 and TRBJ2-2; 14 bases agree with TRBD2. This CDR3 contains 19 residues. CDR1 MDHEN and CDR2 SYDVKM come from the germline V gene. V was pared by 5 bases and J by 3 bases, with 11 bases of the junction left unmatched. CDR3 nucleotide sequence: TGTGCCAGCAGTAGGGGACTAGCGGGAGATCTTACGTACACCGGGGAGCTGTTTTTT. Its translation: CASSRGLAGDLTYTGELFF.

The rearrangement links TRBV19 to TRBJ2-2, with D unresolved. The CDR3 is 15 residues long. The germline V and J ends were trimmed by 6 bases and 2 bases, with 13 bases remaining between them. CDR1 is LNHDA, CDR2 SQIVND, per germline (reference sequence). As DNA, the CDR3 is TGTGCCAGTAGCAAAACAGCTCCAAACACCGGGGAGCTGTTTTTT. As protein: CASSKTAPNTGELFF.

This chain joins TRBV6-2 or TRBV6-3 and TRBJ2-7; no firm D call. Trimming removed 0 bases at V and 1 base at J, with 7 bases between. This CDR3 comprises 14 residues. CDR1 and CDR2 (germline): MNHEY, SVGEGT. The CDR3 DNA follows: TGTGCCAGCAGTTACTCGACTTTGTCCTACGAGCAGTACTTC. Protein product: CASSYSTLSYEQYF.

This clonotype was observed a few times. The chain couples TRBV5-1 to TRBJ2-3, with a weak D call TRBD1 (6 bases). This CDR3 region has 14 residues. V gave up 5 bases and J gave up 0 bases, with 10 bases separating them. Germline V CDR1 and CDR2: SGHRS, YFSETQ. In DNA form, the CDR3 reads TGCGCCAGCAGACCGGACAGAAGCACAGATACGCAGTATTTT. Amino acid sequence: CASRPDRSTDTQYF.

This clonotype was recorded a few times. The chain couples TRBV7-6 to TRBJ2-3; D is ambiguous. This CDR3 has 17 residues. CDR1 is SGHVS and CDR2 is FNYEAQ in the germline V gene. Trimming stripped 5 bases from V and 0 bases from J, with 18 bases between. The CDR3 nucleotides read TGTGCCAGCAGCCCTTGGCACCGCTTTTCTAGCACAGATACGCAGTATTTT. Translation gives CASSPWHRFSSTDTQYF.

This clonotype occurred a few times. The rearrangement joins TRBV29-1 to TRBJ2-1, with D perhaps matching TRBD1 or TRBD2 (5 bases each). The V end lost 7 bases, the J end lost 1 base, and 14 bases lay between the germline ends. This CDR3 contains 14 residues. Per the germline V gene, CDR1 is SQVTM and CDR2 is ANQGSEA. The CDR3 sequence: CSGSGKGSYNEQFF. The CDR3 region has the DNA TGCAGCGGTTCGGGAAAGGGGTCCTACAATGAGCAGTTCTTC.

This clonotype was detected ten times or more. CDR3 loop: CATSDGGLAGKETQYF. The CDR3 DNA reads TGTGCCACCAGTGACGGGGGACTAGCGGGAAAAGAGACCCAGTACTTC. The chain uses TRBV24-1 and TRBJ2-5; TRBD2 aligns across 13 bases. V lost 4 bases to trimming and J lost 3 bases; unmatched junction nucleotides: 4. The CDR3 covers 16 residues. In germline, CDR1 is KGHDR, CDR2 SFDVKD.

There are a few counts of this clonotype. The chain couples TRBV4-3 to TRBJ2-7, with 9 bases fitting TRBD1. V shed 1 base and J 1 base; nucleotides not matched to a gene: 8. Germline V CDR1 and CDR2: LGHNA, YSLEER. The CDR3 covers 17 residues. The DNA of the CDR3 is TGCGCCAGCAGCCAAGCACTCTCCGGGACAGGGTCCTACGAGCAGTACTTC. Translating gives CASSQALSGTGSYEQYF.

The chain carries TRBV12-3 or TRBV12-4 and TRBJ2-3; D is unclear. The CDR3 length is 16 residues. V lost 6 bases and J lost 1, with 17 bases in between. The CDR3 loop reads CASSGAGLHRTDTQYF. The CDR3 nucleotides read TGTGCCAGCAGCGGTGCCGGCCTACACCGCACAGATACGCAGTATTTT.

In this sample, this clonotype turned up many times. The rearrangement links TRBV5-1 to TRBJ2-7; D possibly corresponds to TRBD2 (6 bases). The CDR3 spans 15 residues. The germline gives CDR1 SGHRS, CDR2 YFSETQ. The V gene lost 4 bases and the J gene lost 2 bases, with 16 bases spanning the gap. CDR3 bases: TGCGCCAGCAGCCTGGCCGGGACTGTCACCTACGAGCAGTACTTC. Residues: CASSLAGTVTYEQYF.

V usage is TRBV5-1 and J usage is TRBJ1-4; possible D gene TRBD1, 5 bases. The CDR3 has 15 amino acids. Per the germline V gene, CDR1 is SGHRS and CDR2 is YFSETQ. V lost 0 bases to trimming and J lost 0 bases, with 6 bases between them. This CDR3 reads CASSLAQATNEKLFF. The CDR3 nucleotides read TGCGCCAGCAGCTTGGCACAGGCAACTAATGAAAAACTGTTTTTT. The entire variable domain, with the rest obtained from reference TRBV5-1 and TRBJ1-4, is as follows: KAGVTQTPRYLIKTRGQQVTLSCSPISGHRSVSWYQQTPGQGLQFLFEYFSETQRNKGNFPGRFSGRQFSNSRSEMNVSTLELGDSALYLCASSLAQATNEKLFFGSGTQLSVL.